These 9 T cell receptor beta chains were all obtained from the same sample, sequenced in a study of CD8+CD57+ T cells in acquired aplastic anemia. According to the study, genomic DNA was the template for TCR beta VDJ and CDR3 profiling. TCRdb re-derived calls from the reads in MiXCR, one entry per CDR3 protein. The table includes 400,000 to 450,000 distinct CDR3 sequences, 55% to 75% detected once. The sequenced sample consisted of sorted CD4+, CD8+, or CD8+CD57+ T cells (not recorded which) from PBMCs. These receptors were collected from a human donor in good health, serving as a control.

About this clonotype: One end of the junction is discordant with germline, which a read error may explain. The chain couples TRBV2 to TRBJ1-1; 8 bases map to TRBD1. The germline gives CDR1 SNHLY, CDR2 FYNNEI. The length of the CDR3 is 14 residues. CDR3 DNA sequence: TGTGCCAGCAGCCGGTGGACAGGGAACACTGAGGCTTTTTTT. Amino acids: CASSRWTGNTEAFF.

The chain carries TRBV20-1 and TRBJ2-3; 8 bases are a match to TRBD2. This CDR3 region has 13 residues. J lost 3 bases, V lost 5 bases, and 4 bases had no gene match. The germline V gene has CDR1 DFQATT and CDR2 SNEGSKA (reference sequence). This CDR3 is CSALTSGTDTQYF. CDR3 DNA sequence: TGCAGTGCTTTAACTAGCGGTACAGATACGCAGTATTTT.

The V call is TRBV9, the J call TRBJ1-1; no clear D. The V end lost 6 bases, the J end lost 0 bases, and 9 bases lay between the germline ends. The germline V gene has CDR1 SGDLS and CDR2 YYNGEE. The CDR3 covers 13 residues. Written as DNA, the CDR3 is TGTGCCAGCAATAAGGGAATGAACACTGAAGCTTTCTTT. Its protein product is CASNKGMNTEAFF.

This clonotype came up many times. The chain joins TRBV4-1 to TRBJ1-3, with 8 bases fitting TRBD1. J was trimmed by 0 bases and V by 2 bases; bases with no gene match: 12. Germline CDR1 and CDR2: MGHRA and YSYEKL. This CDR3 spans 19 amino acids. The CDR3 is CASSQQPPGGAGSGNTIYF. The CDR3 coding sequence is TGCGCCAGCAGCCAACAACCCCCAGGGGGCGCGGGCTCTGGAAACACCATATATTTT.

This clonotype has a count of ten or more. The genes are TRBV19 and TRBJ1-4; tentatively, D is TRBD1 (6 bases). Germline V gene data show CDR1 as LNHDA and CDR2 as SQIVND (reference sequence). Trimming stripped 3 bases from V and 8 bases from J, with 10 bases between. The CDR3 contains 13 residues. CDR3 DNA sequence: TGTGCCAGTAGTATGGGGGCGGCGGAAAAACTGTTTTTT. Protein sequence: CASSMGAAEKLFF. The whole variable domain, filled in from reference TRBV19 and TRBJ1-4, reads DGGITQSPKYLFRKEGQNVTLSCEQNLNHDAMYWYRQDPGQGLRLIYYSQIVNDFQKGDIAEGYSVSREKKESFPLTVTSAQKNPTAFYLCASSMGAAEKLFFGSGTQLSVL.

The chain links TRBV10-1 to TRBJ2-5; D is uncertain. Germline V lookup: CDR1 WNHNN, CDR2 SYGVQD (reference sequence). The CDR3 consists of 9 residues. V gave up 4 bases and J gave up 8 bases, with 2 bases separating them. The CDR3 spells CASSGTQYF. In DNA, the CDR3 is TGCGCCAGCAGTGGTACCCAGTACTTC.

Regarding this clonotype: An end of the junction differs from the germline gene, which may be a read error. The genes are TRBV7-2 and TRBJ1-2; tentatively, D is TRBD1 (6 bases). Germline values: CDR1 SGHTA, CDR2 FQGNSA. The length of the CDR3 is 14 residues. The CDR3 spells CASGSDGQIYGYTF. Here the CDR3 DNA reads TGCGCCAGCGGCTCCGACGGACAGATATATGGCTACACCTTC.

Note on this clonotype: Its ends do not fully match the called genes, so a read error is possible. This chain connects TRBV7-6 to TRBJ2-7; 7 bases align to TRBD1. This CDR3 is built from 14 residues. Germline V lookup: CDR1 SGHVS, CDR2 FNYEAQ. DNA for the CDR3: TGTGCCAGCAGCGTAGCGACAGGGTTCTACGAGCAGTACTTC. It specifies CASSVATGFYEQYF.

This clonotype was counted ten times or more. The CDR3: CASSWGSASNQPQHF. CDR3 nucleotides: TGTGCCAGTAGTTGGGGATCAGCTTCCAATCAGCCCCAGCATTTT. V and J are TRBV19 and TRBJ1-5, with D uncertain. Between the trimmed V and J ends, which lost 5 bases and 3 bases, there was a span of 14 bases. Germline lookup yields CDR1 LNHDA and CDR2 SQIVND (reference sequence). The CDR3 is 15 amino acids.